This record concerns one TCR beta chain sequence. What it binds is not known. At one boundary the junction diverges from the germline segment, which might be a read error. This sample is part of a study of T cells after yellow fever vaccination. Study observations and caveats: Boosting was followed by the reappearance of most primary-vaccination clones (about 96% CD4, about 90% CD8).

TCRdb recomputed calls from the 5' RACE reads with MiXCR, one row per CDR3 protein. The repertoire holds just under 600,000 distinct CDR3 sequences, with roughly 13% as singletons. The CDR3 is made up of 14 amino acids. Germline V gives CDR1 SSHAT, CDR2 FNYEAQ (reference sequence). The source is a man aged 30-40 years who received the YFV17D yellow fever vaccine. The rearrangement uses TRBV7-7 and TRBJ2-2; TRBD2 agrees at 8 bases. This specimen was PBMCs, taken on the day of the yellow fever booster vaccination. The CDR3 DNA follows: TGTGCTAGCAGCAGAGCGGGGGTAAACGGGGAGCTGTTTTTT. Encoded protein: CASSRAGVNGELFF.